The 27 T cell receptor beta chains listed next were all sequenced from one sample in a study of T cells in localized non-small cell lung cancer. This table comes from immunoSEQ multiplex PCR, and its TCRdb copy is limited to in-frame clones, with some not included. Here the sample spans around 870 clones, about a quarter being singletons. Sample: normal lung tissue next to the tumor, taken before any cancer treatment. All receptors derive from a male donor aged 60 or over with stage I lung adenocarcinoma.

The chain recombines TRBV5-1 with TRBJ2-1, with 7 positions matching TRBD2. V trimming: 3 bases; J trimming: 1 base; junction bases outside the gene matches: 10. Germline V gene data show CDR1 as SGHRS and CDR2 as YFSETQ. The CDR3 loop spans 17 amino acids. This CDR3 reads CASSSNPLSGSYNEQFF. CDR3 nucleotide sequence: TGCGCCAGCAGCTCGAACCCCCTTAGCGGGTCCTACAATGAGCAGTTCTTC.

This clone ranks as medium-sized. The chain joins TRBV12-5 to TRBJ2-7; D may match TRBD1 or TRBD2 (6 bases each). In germline, CDR1 is LGHNT, CDR2 FRNRAP. The CDR3 is made up of 12 amino acids. CDR3 sequence (DNA): TGTGCCAGCGGCCCGGGGGCGAGGGAGCAGTACTTC. It codes for CASGPGAREQYF.

The CDR3 sequence: CASSPHTSLAKNIQYF. The DNA of the CDR3 is TGTGCCAGCAGCCCCCACACATCCCTAGCCAAAAACATTCAGTACTTC. This chain links TRBV6-7 with TRBJ2-4; D is unclear. TRBV6-7 has ORF status, its function being uncertain. This CDR3 has 16 amino acids. Trimming cost V 6 bases and J 0 bases, with 15 bases left between them.

This clone was detected once. V and J are TRBV18 and TRBJ2-5; 9 bases match TRBD1. J gave up 7 bases and V 3 bases, and 9 bases lay outside the gene matches. CDR3 length: 15 amino acids. Germline V gene lookup returns CDR1 KGHSH and CDR2 LQKENI. CDR3 DNA: TGTGCCAGCTCACCGGACCCGGACAGGGGCACGACCCAGTACTTC. It translates to CASSPDPDRGTTQYF. The whole variable domain, remainder taken from reference TRBV18 and TRBJ2-5, is NAGVMQNPRHLVRRRGQEARLRCSPMKGHSHVYWYRQLPEEGLKFMVYLQKENIIDESGMPKERFSAEFPKEGPSILRIQQVVRGDSAAYFCASSPDPDRGTTQYFGPGTRLLVL.

By sample share, this clone is large. The J gene is TRBJ1-1, the V gene TRBV6-8; D not resolved. With 6 bases removed from V and 4 bases from J, the gap between germline ends came to 24 bases. The CDR3 loop spans 17 amino acids. Germline assignment: CDR1 MNHGY and CDR2 SAAAGT. The CDR3 spells CASRIAGILGWGTEAFF. CDR3 DNA sequence: TGTGCCAGCAGGATTGCCGGGATCCTGGGCTGGGGCACTGAAGCTTTCTTT.

The chain combines TRBV6-8 with TRBJ1-4; D possibly corresponds to TRBD1 (5 bases). The CDR3 is 15 amino acids. Germline V gives CDR1 MNHGY, CDR2 SAAAGT. Trimming removed 0 bases from V and 8 bases from J, with 13 bases in between. This chain's CDR3 is CASSYSGGRREKLFF. The CDR3 bases are TGTGCCAGCAGTTACTCCGGGGGAAGAAGGGAAAAACTGTTTTTT.

In its sample, this clone was seen once. The V call is TRBV5-1, the J call TRBJ1-1; D call uncertain. With 0 bases removed from V and 0 bases from J, the gap between germline ends came to 6 bases. CDR3 length equals 14 residues. Germline values: CDR1 SGHRS, CDR2 YFSETQ. CDR3 protein: CASSLGSMNTEAFF. DNA for the CDR3: TGCGCCAGCAGCTTGGGCAGCATGAACACTGAAGCTTTCTTT.

By share, this clone counts as medium-sized. DNA for the CDR3: TGTGCCAGCAGACTAGGACAGGGGGAGAGGGAGACCCAGTACTTC. It encodes CASRLGQGERETQYF. V and J are TRBV11-3 and TRBJ2-5, with 10 positions matching TRBD1. J lost 5 bases, V lost 6 bases, and 9 bases had no gene match. Per germline, CDR1 SGHNT and CDR2 YENEEA. The CDR3 contains 15 residues.

Only a few counts were recorded for this clone. The chain employs TRBV11-3 and TRBJ1-5, with D uncertain. The V and J ends lost 4 bases and 1 base respectively, with 8 bases between them. Germline assignment: CDR1 SGHNT and CDR2 YENEEA. The CDR3 contains 14 residues. The CDR3 here is CASSSQPSNQPQHF. The CDR3 nucleotides read TGTGCCAGCAGCTCCCAACCGAGCAATCAGCCCCAGCATTTT.

The table lists this clone with a count of one. J is TRBJ1-3 and V is TRBV5-1; D perhaps matches TRBD1 (6 bases). This CDR3 contains 15 residues. Germline V gene sequence: CDR1 SGHRS, CDR2 YFSETQ. Trimming removed 4 bases at V and 4 bases at J, with 15 bases between. The CDR3 DNA reads as TGCGCCAGCAGCCCTTCAGGGGTGAGGGGAAACACCATATATTTT. It codes for CASSPSGVRGNTIYF.

This clone is labeled medium-sized. J is TRBJ2-1 and V is TRBV11-3, with D perhaps matching TRBD2 (7 bases). Germline CDR1 reads SGHNT; CDR2 reads YENEEA. This CDR3 has 14 residues. The V gene lost 8 bases and the J gene lost 8 bases, with 19 bases spanning the gap. CDR3 DNA sequence: TGTGCCAGCGCTAAGGCGGGGGCCATCGATGAGCAGTTCTTC. Translated: CASAKAGAIDEQFF.

In its sample, this clone ranks as large (0.1 to 1%). This chain uses TRBV9 with TRBJ1-4; D possibly corresponds to TRBD1 (5 bases). Trimming took off 6 bases at V and 0 bases at J, with 12 bases between the two ends. Looked up from germline, CDR1 is SGDLS and CDR2 is YYNGEE. This CDR3 is 15 amino acids long. CDR3 coding DNA: TGTGCCAGCAATAAAGACAGCTCAACTAATGAAAAACTGTTTTTT. Amino acids: CASNKDSSTNEKLFF.

This clone has just a few counts. The chain employs TRBV29-1 and TRBJ1-3; D call uncertain. The V end was cut by 5 bases, the J end by 4 bases, with 15 bases between. Germline V lookup: CDR1 SQVTM, CDR2 ANQGSEA. This CDR3 has 14 residues. The CDR3 loop reads CSVRSGSDGNTIYF. The CDR3 DNA is TGCAGCGTTCGCAGCGGTTCGGACGGAAACACCATATATTTT.

This clone was observed a few times. At one end, the junction sequence differs from germline, possibly due to a read error. Here the CDR3 DNA reads TGTGCCAGCTCACCCCCGGGACAGATTCCACCCGTCAACTTC. Its protein product is CASSPPGQIPPVNF. J is TRBJ2-5 and V is TRBV18; 7 bases align to TRBD1. CDR1 is KGHSH, CDR2 LQKENI, per germline. This CDR3 contains 14 residues.

The V call is TRBV18, the J call TRBJ2-1; 12 nucleotides match TRBD2. CDR1 and CDR2 from the germline V gene are KGHSH and LQKENI. The CDR3 runs 17 residues. V gave up 7 bases and J gave up 7 bases; unmatched junction bases: 14. The CDR3 loop is CASFPGTSGSLWNEQFF. In DNA form, the CDR3 reads TGTGCCAGCTTCCCAGGGACTAGCGGGTCCCTTTGGAATGAGCAGTTCTTC.

This clone appeared once. CDR3 DNA: TGTGCCTGGATGGTTGGGGAGACCCAGTACTTC. The encoded protein is CAWMVGETQYF. The V and J genes are TRBV30 and TRBJ2-5; the D is unclear. V gave up 4 bases and J gave up 5 bases, with 8 bases separating them. The CDR3 loop spans 11 amino acids. Germline V gene data show CDR1 as GTSNPN and CDR2 as SVGIG (reference sequence).

J is TRBJ1-1 and V is TRBV5-1; 7 bases are shared with TRBD1. With 4 bases clipped from V and 5 bases from J, the junction kept 11 bases outside the gene matches. Germline lookup yields CDR1 SGHRS and CDR2 YFSETQ. The CDR3 is 15 amino acids. The CDR3, as DNA: TGCGCCAGCAGCCTTGGGGGGACAGTAAGGACTGAAGCTTTCTTT. The encoded protein is CASSLGGTVRTEAFF.

J is TRBJ2-1 and V is TRBV10-2; D possibly corresponds to TRBD1 (6 bases). CDR1 is WSHSY, CDR2 SAAADI, per germline. V gave up 2 bases and J gave up 2 bases, with 10 bases separating them. The CDR3 spans 15 residues. The CDR3 is CASSERAGAYNEQFF. DNA for the CDR3: TGCGCCAGCAGTGAGAGGGCAGGGGCCTACAATGAGCAGTTCTTC.

This chain joins TRBV6-8 and TRBJ1-1; D might be TRBD1 (5 bases). The germline V gene has CDR1 MNHGY and CDR2 SAAAGT. This CDR3 spans 17 amino acids. The V end was cut by 10 bases, the J end by 2 bases, with 26 bases between. CDR3 coding DNA: TGTGCCATCACTTCCCAACGGGGTGCAGGGTTAAACACTGAAGCTTTCTTT. It is translated as CAITSQRGAGLNTEAFF.

The chain combines TRBV10-2 with TRBJ2-2, with no clear D. V shed 4 bases and J shed 7 bases, with 10 bases lying between them. Germline loops: CDR1 WSHSY, CDR2 SAAADI. This CDR3 region has 13 residues. DNA of the CDR3: TGCGCCAGCAGTGTCCGGGCCGGCGGGGAGCTGTTTTTT. This sequence encodes CASSVRAGGELFF.

This clone appeared once. The rearrangement links TRBV16 to TRBJ1-5; D not resolved. This CDR3 is built from 13 residues. The V gene's germline CDR1 is KGHSY and CDR2 FQNENV. V dropped 2 bases and J dropped 4 bases, with 6 bases sitting between them. The CDR3 protein is CASSQPNNQPQHF. The CDR3 DNA sequence: TGTGCCAGCAGCCAACCCAATAATCAGCCCCAGCATTTT.

In this sample, this clone turned up a few times. The gene calls are TRBV5-1 and TRBJ2-7; D unresolved. The CDR3 runs 16 residues. V gave up 1 base and J gave up 0 bases, with 14 bases separating them. Germline V gene sequence: CDR1 SGHRS, CDR2 YFSETQ. The CDR3 region is CASSLYSAASSYEQYF. The CDR3 coding sequence is TGCGCCAGCAGCTTGTACAGCGCCGCCTCCTCCTACGAGCAGTACTTC.

Only a few counts were recorded for this clone. The J gene is TRBJ1-4, the V gene TRBV11-3, with 8 bases lining up with TRBD1. Unmatched junction bases numbered 4, after V lost 3 bases and J lost 7 bases. This CDR3 has 14 amino acids. In germline, CDR1 is SGHNT, CDR2 YENEEA. CDR3 DNA: TGTGCCAGCAGCTTGCAGGGGGCGGTTGAAAAACTGTTTTTT. It codes for CASSLQGAVEKLFF. Using reference TRBV11-3 and TRBJ1-4 for the parts outside the CDR3, the full variable domain is EAGVVQSPRYKIIEKKQPVAFWCNPISGHNTLYWYLQNLGQGPELLIRYENEEAVDDSQLPKDRFSAERLKGVDSTLKIQPAELGDSAVYLCASSLQGAVEKLFFGSGTQLSVL.

Judged by abundance, this clone is large. The V and J genes are TRBV11-3 and TRBJ2-5; D remains unclear. The CDR3 runs to 14 residues. CDR1 SGHNT and CDR2 YENEEA come from the germline V gene. Between the trimmed V and J ends, which lost 1 base and 5 bases, there was a span of 11 bases. CDR3 protein: CASSLGYGQETQYF. The CDR3 region has the DNA TGTGCCAGCAGCTTAGGGTACGGGCAGGAGACCCAGTACTTC.

A single count supports this clone. The chain links TRBV10-2 to TRBJ1-1; possible D gene TRBD1, 6 bases. The CDR3 is 13 amino acids. Trimming pared 6 bases from V and 6 bases from J, leaving 14 bases between. The germline V gene has CDR1 WSHSY and CDR2 SAAADI. The CDR3, as DNA: TGCGCCAGCAGGGGGACAAAAACGGCTGAAGCTTTCTTT. This codes for CASRGTKTAEAFF.

This clone was counted between two and nine times. The V and J genes are TRBV4-1 and TRBJ2-7; no reliable D call. The CDR3 is 16 amino acids. Germline-derived CDR1 and CDR2 are MGHRA and YSYEKL. Trimming shortened V by 0 bases and J by 7 bases, and 19 bases separated the two germline ends. The CDR3 nucleotides read TGCGCCAGCAGCCAAGATCTGGTAGAATACGGGCGGGAGCAGTACTTC. Translation gives CASSQDLVEYGREQYF.

This clone was detected a few times. The chain couples TRBV10-2 to TRBJ2-1; TRBD1 matches at 8 bases. After removal of 6 bases from V and 4 bases from J, the junction contained 5 bases not matched to a gene. The CDR3 totals 14 residues. Germline lookup yields CDR1 WSHSY and CDR2 SAAADI. CDR3: CASRGQGPYNEQFF. The CDR3 region has the DNA TGCGCCAGCAGAGGACAGGGTCCATACAATGAGCAGTTCTTC.